This T cell receptor (beta chain) was sequenced during a study of OX40 agonist ivuxolimab in advanced cancers. A word on this clone: The target antigen is unknown.

CDR1 SGHDT and CDR2 YYEEEE come from the germline V gene. This CDR3 is 13 amino acids long. J lost 10 bases, V lost 0 bases, and 3 bases had no gene match. Study-level points and caveats: The antigens recognized by the expanded peripheral T cells, that is their antigen specificity, were not determined.

Produced via immunoSEQ multiplex PCR; TCRdb's table is partial and in-frame only. The sample records roughly 45,000 clones, roughly 84% being singletons. This clonotype was obtained from an adult with an advanced solid tumor such as melanoma, head and neck, liver or kidney cancer. This sequence joins TRBV5-6 and TRBJ2-3, with 9 bases matching TRBD2. The input for sequencing was CD4+ or CD8+ T cells sorted from blood, taken in a trial of the OX40 agonist ivuxolimab. The CDR3 here is CASSLGGGRAQYF. In nucleotides, the CDR3 is TGTGCCAGCAGCTTGGGAGGCGGGAGGGCGCAGTATTTT.